The 17 T cell receptor beta chains in this list originate from one sample, sequenced in a study of blood T cell repertoires in COVID-19. Repertoires were generated with immunoSEQ multiplex PCR, while TCRdb's copy carries only in-frame clones and drops some. The repertoire has roughly 230,000 clones, roughly 80% of them found once; the top ten carry about 4.4%. What was sequenced was peripheral blood. These receptors all stem from a man aged 45-65 years with active or convalescent COVID-19.

Note on this clone: The sample has other DNA sequences that encode this CDR3 too. This chain joins TRBV30 and TRBJ2-3; 7 positions match TRBD2. J lost 0 bases, V lost 2 bases, and 5 bases had no gene match. Germline lookup yields CDR1 GTSNPN and CDR2 SVGIG (reference sequence). The CDR3 spans 15 residues. CDR3 DNA sequence: TGTGCCTGGAGTCTGACGGGGGGAAGCACAGATACGCAGTATTTT. It encodes CAWSLTGGSTDTQYF.

This chain links TRBV19 with TRBJ2-7; 9 nucleotides match TRBD1. V was clipped by 10 bases and J by 5 bases; unmatched bases: 6. Germline CDR1 reads LNHDA; CDR2 reads SQIVND (reference sequence). The length of the CDR3 is 12 residues. CDR3 residues: CATLQGAHEQYF. The CDR3 DNA reads as TGTGCCACCCTACAGGGGGCCCACGAGCAGTACTTC.

The chain carries TRBV12-3 or TRBV12-4 and TRBJ2-7, with 8 bases identical to TRBD1. V was clipped by 6 bases and J by 3 bases; unmatched bases: 4. The CDR3 covers 13 residues. The CDR3 sequence is CASRSDRVYEQYF. In DNA form, the CDR3 reads TGTGCCAGCAGATCGGACAGGGTCTACGAGCAGTACTTC.

This clone was counted a single time. The chain carries TRBV28 and TRBJ1-5; 8 nucleotides agree with TRBD1. With V trimmed by 4 bases and J by 8 bases, 1 base remained unmatched. The CDR3 length is 12 residues. The V gene's germline CDR1 is MDHEN and CDR2 SYDVKM. CDR3 loop: CASSSQGEPQHF. CDR3 DNA sequence: TGTGCCAGCAGTTCACAGGGGGAGCCCCAGCATTTT.

This sequence joins TRBV2 and TRBJ2-1; TRBD1 agrees at 8 bases. V lost 6 bases, J lost 3 bases, and 4 bases stayed unmatched. The V gene's germline CDR1 is SNHLY and CDR2 FYNNEI. The CDR3 sequence is 14 residues long. CDR3 amino acids: CASSDTGGYNEQFF. CDR3 in DNA: TGTGCCAGCAGCGACACAGGGGGCTACAATGAGCAGTTCTTC.

V usage is TRBV30 and J usage is TRBJ1-2, with D possibly matching TRBD1 (6 bases). The CDR3 runs 15 residues. Trimming pared 1 base from V and 4 bases from J, leaving 16 bases between. Germline-derived CDR1 and CDR2 are GTSNPN and SVGIG (reference sequence). DNA of the CDR3: TGTGCCTGGAGTGGGACCGGGGGGCGCACCTATGGCTACACCTTC. Protein product: CAWSGTGGRTYGYTF.

The rearrangement joins TRBV19 to TRBJ1-4; TRBD1 aligns across 8 bases. Germline V CDR1 and CDR2: LNHDA, SQIVND (reference sequence). This CDR3 comprises 18 residues. J gave up 2 bases and V 4 bases, and 12 bases lay outside the gene matches. The CDR3 DNA follows: TGTGCCAGTAGTACTCGCCGTCAGGGGGCGCGGACTAATGAAAAACTGTTTTTT. It codes for CASSTRRQGARTNEKLFF. Full variable domain (remainder filled in from reference TRBV19 and TRBJ1-4): DGGITQSPKYLFRKEGQNVTLSCEQNLNHDAMYWYRQDPGQGLRLIYYSQIVNDFQKGDIAEGYSVSREKKESFPLTVTSAQKNPTAFYLCASSTRRQGARTNEKLFFGSGTQLSVL.

The chain links TRBV3-1 (or the pseudogene TRBV3-2) to TRBJ2-3; D is undetermined. The germline gives CDR1 LGHDT, CDR2 YNNKEL (reference sequence). With 4 bases removed from V and 5 bases from J, the gap between germline ends came to 19 bases. This CDR3 contains 16 residues. CDR3: CASSPPLSYPGDTQYF. For the CDR3, the DNA is TGTGCCAGCAGCCCGCCTCTGTCGTACCCGGGAGATACGCAGTATTTT.

The chain is built from TRBV2 and TRBJ2-7; TRBD2 might be the D (7 bases). Germline values: CDR1 SNHLY, CDR2 FYNNEI. V gave up 11 bases and J gave up 5 bases, with 22 bases separating them. This CDR3 has 14 amino acids. The CDR3 nucleotides read TGTGCCGCCCTGGGGGGGGCGCGGATCGACGAGCAGTACTTC. Translated, it gives CAALGGARIDEQYF.

This chain joins TRBV25-1 and TRBJ1-6; possibly TRBD1 for D (5 bases). The V and J ends lost 0 bases and 8 bases respectively, with 11 bases between them. CDR1 and CDR2 (germline): MGHDK, SYGVNS. CDR3 length equals 15 residues. The CDR3 spells CASSEYRGGDSPLHF. CDR3 nucleotides: TGTGCCAGCAGTGAATATCGTGGAGGGGATTCACCCCTCCACTTT.

This clone occurred once. The chain joins TRBV6-5 to TRBJ2-3; D call uncertain. This CDR3 has 13 residues. The germline CDR1 and CDR2 sequences are MNHEY and SVGAGI. V lost 6 bases and J lost 2, with 9 bases in between. The CDR3 here is CASRHPFTDTQYF. CDR3 DNA sequence: TGTGCCAGCAGACACCCTTTCACAGATACGCAGTATTTT.

For the CDR3, the DNA is TGTGCCAGCAGCGGGACAGGGAAGATAGACACTGAAGCTTTCTTT. Translated: CASSGTGKIDTEAFF. V and J are TRBV2 and TRBJ1-1; 9 bases match TRBD1. This CDR3 has 15 residues. Germline V gives CDR1 SNHLY, CDR2 FYNNEI. V was clipped by 6 bases and J by 3 bases; unmatched bases: 8.

This clone was found once. CDR3 protein: CASRVDRAREKLFF. The CDR3, as DNA: TGTGCCAGCAGAGTAGACAGGGCTAGGGAAAAACTGTTTTTT. The gene calls are TRBV28 and TRBJ1-4; 7 bases are a match to TRBD1. The germline CDR1 and CDR2 sequences are MDHEN and SYDVKM. This CDR3 comprises 14 residues. The junction had 9 bases not matched to a gene; V was cut back by 6 bases and J by 8 bases.

The CDR3 region has the DNA TGTGCCAGCAGCGTAGGACTTTATAATTCACCCCTCCACTTT. It is translated as CASSVGLYNSPLHF. The chain couples TRBV9 to TRBJ1-6; no reliable D call. The germline gives CDR1 SGDLS, CDR2 YYNGEE. The CDR3 spans 14 residues. Trimming took off 0 bases at V and 4 bases at J, with 5 bases between the two ends.

The chain employs TRBV11-3 and TRBJ2-5, with 7 bases that match TRBD2. J gave up 1 base and V 5 bases, and 7 bases lay outside the gene matches. The germline V gene has CDR1 SGHNT and CDR2 YENEEA. The CDR3 sequence is 15 residues long. The CDR3 here is CASSRGGSPQETQYF. CDR3 DNA sequence: TGTGCCAGCAGCCGCGGGGGTAGCCCCCAAGAGACCCAGTACTTC.

This sequence joins TRBV12-3 or TRBV12-4 and TRBJ1-1; no clear D. The CDR3 loop spans 13 amino acids. With 5 bases removed from V and 5 bases from J, the gap between germline ends came to 12 bases. CDR3 sequence reads: CASSSGGRTEAFF. The CDR3 DNA follows: TGTGCCAGCAGTAGCGGAGGGAGGACTGAAGCTTTCTTT.

The chain is built from TRBV4-1 and TRBJ1-5, with 7 nucleotides matching TRBD1. J was trimmed by 4 bases and V by 0 bases; bases with no gene match: 12. CDR3 length: 18 amino acids. Per the germline V gene, CDR1 is MGHRA and CDR2 is YSYEKL. CDR3 DNA: TGCGCCAGCAGCCAAGATCCGACCCCGGGACAGACTAATCAGCCCCAGCATTTT. This sequence encodes CASSQDPTPGQTNQPQHF.